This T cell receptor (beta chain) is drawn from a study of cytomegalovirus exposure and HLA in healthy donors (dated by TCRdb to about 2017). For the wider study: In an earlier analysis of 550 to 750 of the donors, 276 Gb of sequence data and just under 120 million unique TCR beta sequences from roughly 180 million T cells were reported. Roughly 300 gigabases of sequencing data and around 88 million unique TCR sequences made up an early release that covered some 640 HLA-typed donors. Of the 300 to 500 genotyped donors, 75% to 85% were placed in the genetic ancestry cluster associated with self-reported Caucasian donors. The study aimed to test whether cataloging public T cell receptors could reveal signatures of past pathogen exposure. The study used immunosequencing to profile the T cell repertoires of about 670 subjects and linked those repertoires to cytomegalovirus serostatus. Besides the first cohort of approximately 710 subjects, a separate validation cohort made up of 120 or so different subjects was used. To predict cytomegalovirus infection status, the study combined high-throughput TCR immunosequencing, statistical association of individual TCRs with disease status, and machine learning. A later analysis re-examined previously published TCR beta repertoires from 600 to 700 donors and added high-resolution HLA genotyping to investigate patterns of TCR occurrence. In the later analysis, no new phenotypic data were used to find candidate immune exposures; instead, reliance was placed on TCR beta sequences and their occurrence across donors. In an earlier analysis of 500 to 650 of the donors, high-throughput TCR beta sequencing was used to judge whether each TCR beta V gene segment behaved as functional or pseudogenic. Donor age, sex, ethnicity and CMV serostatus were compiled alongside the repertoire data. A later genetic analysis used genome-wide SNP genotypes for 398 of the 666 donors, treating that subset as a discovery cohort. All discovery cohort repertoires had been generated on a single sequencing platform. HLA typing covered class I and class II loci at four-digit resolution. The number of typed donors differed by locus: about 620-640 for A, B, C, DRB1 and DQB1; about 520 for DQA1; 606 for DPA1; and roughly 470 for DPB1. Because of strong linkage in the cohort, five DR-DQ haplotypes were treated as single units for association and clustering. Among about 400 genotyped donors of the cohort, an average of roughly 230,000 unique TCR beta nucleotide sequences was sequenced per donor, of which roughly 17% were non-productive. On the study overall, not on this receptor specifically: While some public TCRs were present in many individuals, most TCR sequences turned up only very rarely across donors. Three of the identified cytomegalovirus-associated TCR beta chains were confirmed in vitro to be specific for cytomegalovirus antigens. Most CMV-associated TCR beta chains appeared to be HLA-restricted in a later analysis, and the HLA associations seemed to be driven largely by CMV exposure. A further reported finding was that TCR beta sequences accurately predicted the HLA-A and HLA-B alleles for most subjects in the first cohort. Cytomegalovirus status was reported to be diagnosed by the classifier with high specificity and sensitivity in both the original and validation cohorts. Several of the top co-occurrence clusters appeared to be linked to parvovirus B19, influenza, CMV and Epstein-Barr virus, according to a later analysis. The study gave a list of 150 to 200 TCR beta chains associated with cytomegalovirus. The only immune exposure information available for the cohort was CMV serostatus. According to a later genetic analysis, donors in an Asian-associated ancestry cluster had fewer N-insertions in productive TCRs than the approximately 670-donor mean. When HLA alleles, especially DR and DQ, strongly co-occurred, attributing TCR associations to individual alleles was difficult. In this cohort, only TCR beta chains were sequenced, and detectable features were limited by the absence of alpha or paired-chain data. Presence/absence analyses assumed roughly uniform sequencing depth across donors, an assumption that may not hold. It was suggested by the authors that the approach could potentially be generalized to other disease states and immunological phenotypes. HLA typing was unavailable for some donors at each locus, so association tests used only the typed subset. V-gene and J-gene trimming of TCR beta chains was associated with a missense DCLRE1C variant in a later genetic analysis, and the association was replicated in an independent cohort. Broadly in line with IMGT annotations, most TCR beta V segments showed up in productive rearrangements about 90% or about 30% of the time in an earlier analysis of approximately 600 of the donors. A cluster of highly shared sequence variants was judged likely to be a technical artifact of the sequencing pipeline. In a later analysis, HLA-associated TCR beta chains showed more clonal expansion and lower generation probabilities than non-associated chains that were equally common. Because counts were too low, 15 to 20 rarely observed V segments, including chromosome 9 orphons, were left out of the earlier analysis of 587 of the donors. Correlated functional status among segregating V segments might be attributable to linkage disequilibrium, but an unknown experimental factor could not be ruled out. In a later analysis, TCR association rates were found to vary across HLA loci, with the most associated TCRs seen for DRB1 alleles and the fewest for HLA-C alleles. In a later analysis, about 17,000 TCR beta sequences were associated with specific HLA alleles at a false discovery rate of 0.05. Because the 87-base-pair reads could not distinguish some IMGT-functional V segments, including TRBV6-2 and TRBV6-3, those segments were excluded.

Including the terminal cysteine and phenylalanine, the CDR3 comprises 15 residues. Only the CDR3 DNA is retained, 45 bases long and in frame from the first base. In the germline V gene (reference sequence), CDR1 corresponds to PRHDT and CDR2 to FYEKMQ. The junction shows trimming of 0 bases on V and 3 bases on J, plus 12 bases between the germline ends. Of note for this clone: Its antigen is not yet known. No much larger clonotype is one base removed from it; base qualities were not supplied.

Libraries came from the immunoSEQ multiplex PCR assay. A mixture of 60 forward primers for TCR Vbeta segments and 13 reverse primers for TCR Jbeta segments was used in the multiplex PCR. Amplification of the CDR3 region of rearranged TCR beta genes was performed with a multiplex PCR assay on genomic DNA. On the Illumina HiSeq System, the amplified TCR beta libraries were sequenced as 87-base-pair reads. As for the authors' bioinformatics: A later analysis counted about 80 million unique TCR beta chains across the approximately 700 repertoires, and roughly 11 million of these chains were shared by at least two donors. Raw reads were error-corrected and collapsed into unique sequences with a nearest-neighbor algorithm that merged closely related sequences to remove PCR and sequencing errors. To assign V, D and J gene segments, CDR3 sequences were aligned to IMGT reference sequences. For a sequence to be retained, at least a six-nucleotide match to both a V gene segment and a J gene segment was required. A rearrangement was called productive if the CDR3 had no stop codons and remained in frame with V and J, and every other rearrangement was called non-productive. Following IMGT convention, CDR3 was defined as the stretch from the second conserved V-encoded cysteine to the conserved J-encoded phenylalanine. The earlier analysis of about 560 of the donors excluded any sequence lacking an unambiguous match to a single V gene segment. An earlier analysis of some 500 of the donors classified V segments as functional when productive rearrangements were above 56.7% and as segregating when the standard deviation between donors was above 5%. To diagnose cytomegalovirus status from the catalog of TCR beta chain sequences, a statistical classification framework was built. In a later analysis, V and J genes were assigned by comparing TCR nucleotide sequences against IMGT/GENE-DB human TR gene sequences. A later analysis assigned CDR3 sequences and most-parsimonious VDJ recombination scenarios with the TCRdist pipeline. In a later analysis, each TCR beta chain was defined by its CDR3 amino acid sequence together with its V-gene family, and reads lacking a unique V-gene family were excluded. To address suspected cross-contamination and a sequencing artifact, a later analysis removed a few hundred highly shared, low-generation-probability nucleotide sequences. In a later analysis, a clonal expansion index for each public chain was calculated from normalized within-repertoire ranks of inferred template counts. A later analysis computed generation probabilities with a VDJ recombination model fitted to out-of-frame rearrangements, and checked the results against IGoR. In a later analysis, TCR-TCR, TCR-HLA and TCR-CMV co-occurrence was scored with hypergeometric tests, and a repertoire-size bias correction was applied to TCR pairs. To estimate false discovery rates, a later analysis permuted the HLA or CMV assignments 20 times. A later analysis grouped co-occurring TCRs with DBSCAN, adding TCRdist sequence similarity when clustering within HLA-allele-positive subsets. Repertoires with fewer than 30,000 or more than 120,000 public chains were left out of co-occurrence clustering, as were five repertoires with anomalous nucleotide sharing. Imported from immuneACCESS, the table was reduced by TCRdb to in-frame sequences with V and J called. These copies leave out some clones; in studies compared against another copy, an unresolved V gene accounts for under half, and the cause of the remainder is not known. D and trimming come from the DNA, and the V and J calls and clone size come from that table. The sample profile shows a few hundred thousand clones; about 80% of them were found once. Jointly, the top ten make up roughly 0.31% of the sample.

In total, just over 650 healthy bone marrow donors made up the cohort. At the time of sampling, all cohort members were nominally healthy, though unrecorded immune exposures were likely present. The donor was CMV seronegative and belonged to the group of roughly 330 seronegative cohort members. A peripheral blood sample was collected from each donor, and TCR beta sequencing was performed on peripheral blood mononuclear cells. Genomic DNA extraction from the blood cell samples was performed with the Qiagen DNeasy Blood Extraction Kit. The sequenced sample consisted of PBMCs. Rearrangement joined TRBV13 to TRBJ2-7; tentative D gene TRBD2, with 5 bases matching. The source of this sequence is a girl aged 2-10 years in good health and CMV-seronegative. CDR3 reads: CASSLGAAPVYEQYF. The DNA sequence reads TGTGCCAGCAGCTTAGGAGCGGCGCCCGTCTACGAGCAGTACTTC.